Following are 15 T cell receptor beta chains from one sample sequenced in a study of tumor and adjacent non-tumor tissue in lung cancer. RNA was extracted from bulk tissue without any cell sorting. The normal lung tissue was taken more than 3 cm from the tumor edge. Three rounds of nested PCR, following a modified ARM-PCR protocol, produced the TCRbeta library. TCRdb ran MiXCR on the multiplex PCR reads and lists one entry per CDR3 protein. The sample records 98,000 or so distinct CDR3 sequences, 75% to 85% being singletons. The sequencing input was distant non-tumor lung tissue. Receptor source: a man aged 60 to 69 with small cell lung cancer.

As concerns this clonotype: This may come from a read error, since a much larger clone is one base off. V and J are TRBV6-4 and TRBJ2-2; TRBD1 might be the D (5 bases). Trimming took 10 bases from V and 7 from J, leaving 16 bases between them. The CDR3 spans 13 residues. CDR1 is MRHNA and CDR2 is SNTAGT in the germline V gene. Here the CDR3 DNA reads TGTGCCACCCGGACATGGGGCATCGGGGAGCTGTTTTTT. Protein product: CATRTWGIGELFF.

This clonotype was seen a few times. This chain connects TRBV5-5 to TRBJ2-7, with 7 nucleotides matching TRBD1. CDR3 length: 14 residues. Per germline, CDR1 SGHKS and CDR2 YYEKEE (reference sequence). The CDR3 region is CAGSPGQHLYEQYV. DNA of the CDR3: TGTGCCGGCAGCCCGGGACAGCATCTATACGAGCAGTACGTC.

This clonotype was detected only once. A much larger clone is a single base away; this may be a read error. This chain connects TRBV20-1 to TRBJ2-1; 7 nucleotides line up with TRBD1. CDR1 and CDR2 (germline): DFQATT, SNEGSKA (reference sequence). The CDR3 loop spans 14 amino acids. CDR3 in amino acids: CIATDRAVYNEQFF. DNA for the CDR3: TGCATTGCAACAGACAGGGCAGTTTACAATGAGCAGTTCTTC.

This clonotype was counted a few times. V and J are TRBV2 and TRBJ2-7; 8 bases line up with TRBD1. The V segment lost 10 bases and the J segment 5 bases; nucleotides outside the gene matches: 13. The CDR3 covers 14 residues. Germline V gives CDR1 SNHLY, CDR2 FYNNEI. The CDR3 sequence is CATRTGTGGHEQYV. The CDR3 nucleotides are TGTGCCACGCGGACCGGGACAGGCGGGCACGAGCAGTACGTC.

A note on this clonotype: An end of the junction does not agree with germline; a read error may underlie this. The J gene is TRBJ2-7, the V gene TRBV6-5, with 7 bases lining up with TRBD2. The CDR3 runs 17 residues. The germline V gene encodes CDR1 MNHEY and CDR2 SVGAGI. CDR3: CASSRGTIGILSYELYF. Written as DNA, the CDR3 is TGTGCCAGCAGCCGCGGGACTATCGGGATTCTTTCCTACGAGCTGTATTTC.

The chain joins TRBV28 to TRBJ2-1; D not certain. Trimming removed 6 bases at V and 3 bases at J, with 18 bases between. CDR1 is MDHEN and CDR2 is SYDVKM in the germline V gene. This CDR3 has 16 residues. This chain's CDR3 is CASSLLVQRYYNEQFF. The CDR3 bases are TGTGCCAGCAGCCTTTTGGTACAGAGGTACTACAATGAGCAGTTCTTC. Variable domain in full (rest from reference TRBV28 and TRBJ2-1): DVKVTQSSRYLVKRTGEKVFLECVQDMDHENMFWYRQDPGLGLRLIYFSYDVKMKEKGDIPEGYSVSREKKERFSLILESASTNQTSMYLCASSLLVQRYYNEQFFGPGTRLTVL.

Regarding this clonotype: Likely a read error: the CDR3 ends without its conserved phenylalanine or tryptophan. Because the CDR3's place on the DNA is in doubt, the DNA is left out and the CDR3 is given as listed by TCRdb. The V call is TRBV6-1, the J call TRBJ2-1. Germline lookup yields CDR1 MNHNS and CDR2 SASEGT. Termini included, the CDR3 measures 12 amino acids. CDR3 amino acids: CASSELVREQFI.

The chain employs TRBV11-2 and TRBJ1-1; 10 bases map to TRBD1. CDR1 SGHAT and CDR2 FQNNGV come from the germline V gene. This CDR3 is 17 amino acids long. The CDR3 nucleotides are TGTGCTAGCTGCTTGACAGGGGGCGTGGGTAGGAACACTGAAGCTTTCTTT. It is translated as CASCLTGGVGRNTEAFF.

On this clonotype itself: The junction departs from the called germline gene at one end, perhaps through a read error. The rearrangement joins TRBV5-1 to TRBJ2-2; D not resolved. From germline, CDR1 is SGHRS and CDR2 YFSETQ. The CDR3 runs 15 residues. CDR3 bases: TGCTCCAGCAGCCTGGACGTCCGTGTCACCGGGGAGCTGTTTTTT. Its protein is CSSSLDVRVTGELFF.

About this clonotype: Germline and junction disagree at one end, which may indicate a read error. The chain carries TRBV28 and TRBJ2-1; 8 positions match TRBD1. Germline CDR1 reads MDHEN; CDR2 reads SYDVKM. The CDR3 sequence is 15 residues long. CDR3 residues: CASSFTGGEYNEQLF. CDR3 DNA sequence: TGTGCCAGCAGCTTCACAGGGGGAGAGTACAATGAGCAGTTATTC.

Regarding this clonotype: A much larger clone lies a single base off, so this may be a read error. The DNA for the CDR3 is TGCGTCAGCAGCTTGGAAGGCCCCGATACGCAGTATTTT. This gives the protein CVSSLEGPDTQYF. This chain connects TRBV5-1 to TRBJ2-3, with D hard to call. The germline V gene encodes CDR1 SGHRS and CDR2 YFSETQ. The CDR3 is 13 residues long. Full variable domain (missing parts from reference TRBV5-1 and TRBJ2-3): KAGVTQTPRYLIKTRGQQVTLSCSPISGHRSVSWYQQTPGQGLQFLFEYFSETQRNKGNFPGRFSGRQFSNSRSEMNVSTLELGDSALYLCVSSLEGPDTQYFGPGTRLTVL.

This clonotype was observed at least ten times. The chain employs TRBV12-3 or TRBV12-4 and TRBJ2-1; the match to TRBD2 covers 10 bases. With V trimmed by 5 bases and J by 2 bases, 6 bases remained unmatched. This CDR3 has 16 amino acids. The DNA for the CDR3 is TGTGCCAGCAGTCCCCTTCTAGCGGGGGCCTACAATGAGCAGTTCTTC. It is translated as CASSPLLAGAYNEQFF.

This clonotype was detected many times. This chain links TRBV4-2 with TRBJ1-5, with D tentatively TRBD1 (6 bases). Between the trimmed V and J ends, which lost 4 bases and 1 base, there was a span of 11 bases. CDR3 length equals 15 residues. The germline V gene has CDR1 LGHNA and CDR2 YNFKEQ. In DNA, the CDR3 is TGTGCCAGCAGCCCCCGGGACAACAGCAATCAGCCCCAGCATTTT. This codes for CASSPRDNSNQPQHF.

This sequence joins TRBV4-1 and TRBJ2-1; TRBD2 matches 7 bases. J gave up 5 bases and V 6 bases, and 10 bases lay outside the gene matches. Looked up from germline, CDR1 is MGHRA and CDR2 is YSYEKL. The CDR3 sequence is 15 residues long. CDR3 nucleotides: TGCGCCAGCAGGCCGGGACTACCAGGGAACAATGAGCAGTTCTTC. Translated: CASRPGLPGNNEQFF.

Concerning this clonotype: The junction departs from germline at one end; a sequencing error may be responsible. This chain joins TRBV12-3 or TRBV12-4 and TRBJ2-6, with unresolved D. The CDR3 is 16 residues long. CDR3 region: CASSLGFGPRANVLTF. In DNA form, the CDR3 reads TGTGCCAGCAGTTTAGGATTCGGACCTAGGGCCAACGTCTTGACTTTC.